This passage covers 21 T cell receptor beta chains from one sample sequenced in a study of blood T cell repertoires in COVID-19. Measured with immunoSEQ multiplex PCR; TCRdb has only the in-frame clones, and not every one. The sample holds approximately 130,000 clones, roughly four fifths seen once. Sequencing input: peripheral blood. The source is a human donor in a cohort sampled during active COVID-19.

This CDR3 is CASSSRPSFANTGELFF. CDR3 DNA: TGTGCCAGCAGCTCTCGTCCTTCGTTCGCGAACACCGGGGAGCTGTTTTTT. This chain links TRBV7-6 with TRBJ2-2; D remains unclear. Germline V CDR1 and CDR2: SGHVS, FNYEAQ. The CDR3 sequence is 17 residues long. The ends were cut back, 4 bases at V and 0 bases at J, with 15 bases in the middle.

The rearrangement links TRBV5-4 to TRBJ2-1; 10 positions match TRBD2. The trim removed 0 bases at V and 0 bases at J, leaving 6 bases unmatched. Germline CDR1 and CDR2: SGHNT and YYREEE (reference sequence). The CDR3 runs to 18 residues. In DNA form, the CDR3 reads TGTGCCAGCAGCTTGGAGAGCGGGGGGGCCGGCTCCTACAATGAGCAGTTCTTC. It is translated as CASSLESGGAGSYNEQFF.

The V and J genes are TRBV4-1 and TRBJ2-6, with unresolved D. V was trimmed by 3 bases and J by 0 bases, leaving 12 bases between them. There are 17 residues in the CDR3. Germline V CDR1 and CDR2: MGHRA, YSYEKL. CDR3 sequence: CASSHPPSSSGANVLTF. The CDR3 DNA reads as TGCGCCAGCAGCCACCCCCCGTCCTCCTCTGGGGCCAACGTCCTGACTTTC.

CDR3: CATIPTANTGELFF. The DNA for the CDR3 is TGTGCCACCATTCCGACAGCGAACACCGGGGAGCTGTTTTTT. V is TRBV24-1 and J is TRBJ2-2, with D maybe TRBD1 (5 bases). The CDR3 length is 14 residues. Per the germline V gene, CDR1 is KGHDR and CDR2 is SFDVKD. Between the trimmed V and J ends, which lost 8 bases and 0 bases, there was a span of 9 bases.

The chain uses TRBV4-1 and TRBJ2-5; 9 bases line up with TRBD2. The CDR3 is made up of 16 amino acids. Trimming removed 4 bases from V and 0 bases from J; junction bases left unmatched: 6. Germline V gene lookup returns CDR1 MGHRA and CDR2 YSYEKL. The CDR3 protein is CASSLFPSGDQETQYF. CDR3 bases: TGCGCCAGCAGCCTCTTCCCTAGCGGGGACCAAGAGACCCAGTACTTC.

This clone was recorded a few times. This sequence joins TRBV30 and TRBJ2-1, with 9 nucleotides matching TRBD1. Germline lookup yields CDR1 GTSNPN and CDR2 SVGIG (reference sequence). The V gene end was trimmed by 1 base and the J gene end by 12 bases; junction bases not matched to a gene: 19. CDR3 length equals 17 residues. The CDR3 sequence: CAWSGETGTGPTIGQFF. The CDR3 DNA sequence: TGTGCCTGGAGTGGGGAAACCGGGACAGGGCCTACAATTGGGCAGTTCTTC.

This clone has only a few counts. V and J are TRBV10-1 and TRBJ2-1; no reliable D call. The CDR3 runs 14 residues. The V end lost 4 bases, the J end lost 7 bases, and 14 bases lay between the germline ends. The germline gives CDR1 WNHNN, CDR2 SYGVQD (reference sequence). The chain's CDR3 is CASSVSGDPNEQFF. For the CDR3, the DNA is TGCGCCAGCAGTGTGTCAGGAGACCCTAATGAGCAGTTCTTC.

This clone has just one count. The chain links TRBV27 to TRBJ1-3; D remains ambiguous. Germline loops: CDR1 MNHEY, CDR2 SMNVEV (reference sequence). This CDR3 is 15 amino acids long. Trimming removed 5 bases from V and 0 bases from J, with 11 bases in between. The CDR3 region has the DNA TGTGCCAGCAGTAGGAACAGTTTCTCTGGAAACACCATATATTTT. Translating gives CASSRNSFSGNTIYF.

The rearrangement links TRBV3-1 (or the pseudogene TRBV3-2) to TRBJ2-1; TRBD2 might be the D (6 bases). Germline V gene lookup returns CDR1 LGHDT and CDR2 YNNKEL (reference sequence). V gave up 3 bases and J gave up 7 bases, with 13 bases separating them. The CDR3 length is 14 residues. CDR3 in amino acids: CASSHRRDGNEQFF. CDR3 nucleotide sequence: TGTGCCAGCAGCCATCGGAGGGATGGGAATGAGCAGTTCTTC.

The chain combines TRBV6-6 with TRBJ2-2; TRBD1 might be the D (6 bases). Germline CDR1 is MNHNY and CDR2 is SVGAGI (reference sequence). The CDR3 contains 15 residues. Trimming took off 2 bases at V and 6 bases at J, with 13 bases between the two ends. CDR3 amino acids: CASSYTPGGPGELFF. The CDR3 DNA reads as TGTGCCAGCAGTTACACTCCTGGGGGCCCCGGGGAGCTGTTTTTT.

V usage is TRBV30 and J usage is TRBJ1-3; TRBD1 agrees at 7 bases. Germline CDR1 is GTSNPN and CDR2 is SVGIG (reference sequence). The CDR3 sequence is 15 residues long. Losses at the gene ends were 7 bases for V and 1 base for J; bases not matched to a gene: 10. The CDR3 is CASGGQLRSGNTIYF. The CDR3 coding sequence is TGTGCCTCCGGGGGACAGCTTCGATCTGGAAACACCATATATTTT.

The chain combines TRBV5-1 with TRBJ2-5, with D possibly matching TRBD1 (5 bases). Trimming removed 0 bases from V and 1 base from J, with 22 bases in between. Germline V lookup: CDR1 SGHRS, CDR2 YFSETQ. The CDR3 is 19 residues long. The DNA of the CDR3 is TGCGCCAGCAGCTTGGCCCGGAGTCACAGGCGGACGGGCCAAGAGACCCAGTACTTC. As protein: CASSLARSHRRTGQETQYF. Variable domain in full (rest from reference TRBV5-1 and TRBJ2-5): KAGVTQTPRYLIKTRGQQVTLSCSPISGHRSVSWYQQTPGQGLQFLFEYFSETQRNKGNFPGRFSGRQFSNSRSEMNVSTLELGDSALYLCASSLARSHRRTGQETQYFGPGTRLLVL.

The chain carries TRBV6-2 or TRBV6-3 and TRBJ2-1, with 12 bases that match TRBD2. This CDR3 spans 17 amino acids. CDR1 and CDR2 from the germline V gene are MNHEY and SVGEGT. V dropped 2 bases and J dropped 10; count of bases not matched to a gene: 12. The CDR3 nucleotides are TGTGCCAGCAGTTACACTGGGCTAGCGGGGGGGCCACGGGAGCAGTTCTTC. It specifies CASSYTGLAGGPREQFF.

This chain links TRBV10-3 with TRBJ1-5, with TRBD1 as a possible D gene (5 bases). CDR3 size: 16 residues. Germline CDR1 is ENHRY and CDR2 is SYGVKD. With 2 bases removed from V and 0 bases from J, the gap between germline ends came to 11 bases. The CDR3: CAISEGGAGSNQPQHF. Written as DNA, the CDR3 is TGTGCCATCAGTGAGGGTGGGGCAGGTAGCAATCAGCCCCAGCATTTT.

The chain has TRBV3-1 (or the pseudogene TRBV3-2) and TRBJ2-7; D is possibly TRBD2 (6 bases). With 4 bases removed from V and 1 base from J, the gap between germline ends came to 11 bases. The CDR3 loop spans 14 amino acids. Germline V CDR1 and CDR2: LGHDT, YNNKEL (reference sequence). The CDR3 here is CASSPSGLSYEQYF. Here the CDR3 DNA reads TGTGCCAGCAGCCCCTCGGGACTTTCCTACGAGCAGTACTTC.

This clone was observed once. The CDR3 nucleotides are TGTGCCAGCACTCCTGATCGGGGCCGGGACAGGGAGTACGAGCAGTACTTC. Its protein is CASTPDRGRDREYEQYF. The rearrangement links TRBV7-8 to TRBJ2-7; TRBD1 agrees at 9 bases. Germline V lookup: CDR1 SGHVS, CDR2 FQNEAQ. The V segment lost 7 bases and the J segment 4 bases; nucleotides outside the gene matches: 17. The CDR3 is made up of 17 amino acids.

The table lists this clone with a few counts. The genes are TRBV6-1 and TRBJ2-5, with D unclear. Trimming pared 2 bases from V and 5 bases from J, leaving 12 bases between. The CDR3 spans 14 residues. Germline CDR1 is MNHNS and CDR2 is SASEGT. CDR3 region: CASSERRQQETQYF. For the CDR3, the DNA is TGTGCCAGCAGTGAAAGGCGGCAGCAGGAGACCCAGTACTTC.

This chain joins TRBV29-1 and TRBJ2-2, with TRBD1 as a possible D gene (6 bases). Trimming cost V 6 bases and J 5 bases, with 16 bases left between them. This CDR3 has 14 amino acids. CDR1 and CDR2 from the germline V gene are SQVTM and ANQGSEA. This CDR3 is CSVGRGVVTGELFF. DNA of the CDR3: TGCAGCGTGGGCAGGGGCGTGGTGACCGGGGAGCTGTTTTTT.

The chain combines TRBV27 with TRBJ2-7; 11 bases agree with TRBD2. V shed 3 bases and J 4 bases; nucleotides not matched to a gene: 2. CDR1 and CDR2 from the germline V gene are MNHEY and SMNVEV (reference sequence). This CDR3 has 14 residues. The CDR3 protein is CASSLGTSGYEQYF. CDR3 coding DNA: TGTGCCAGCAGTTTGGGGACTAGCGGTTACGAGCAGTACTTC.

This chain's CDR3 is CASSERAGGPESYNEQFF. CDR3 DNA sequence: TGTGCCAGCAGTGAGCGAGCGGGGGGGCCAGAATCCTACAATGAGCAGTTCTTC. The V call is TRBV25-1, the J call TRBJ2-1; 10 bases agree with TRBD2. Germline V CDR1 and CDR2: MGHDK, SYGVNS. Germline trimming cut 3 bases from V and 1 base from J; bases unmatched to any gene: 9. This CDR3 has 18 residues.

This clone has just a few counts. The rearrangement joins TRBV7-9 to TRBJ1-1; D call uncertain. The CDR3 sequence is 13 residues long. V lost 5 bases, J lost 1 base, and 8 bases lay in between. CDR1 and CDR2 (germline): SEHNR, FQNEAQ (reference sequence). The CDR3 sequence is CASSPSGNTEAFF. For the CDR3, the DNA is TGTGCCAGCAGCCCCAGTGGGAACACTGAAGCTTTCTTT.